The clone carrying this TCR beta chain occurred a few times. As yet, its antigen is unknown. This specimen belongs to a study of CD8 T cells in ankylosing spondylitis. General study findings and limits: Reports of some motif variants in reactive arthritis synovial fluid and blood predate this one. In ankylosing spondylitis blood, a motif of roughly 8 highly homologous TCR beta variants appeared characteristic.

TCRdb called the 5' RACE reads again in MiXCR, with one record for every CDR3 protein. The sample holds over 600,000 distinct CDR3 sequences, over 15% seen once. CDR1 and CDR2 from the germline V gene are MNHEY and SMNVEV (reference sequence). The CDR3 is 14 amino acids. Between the trimmed V and J ends, which lost 4 bases and 2 bases, there was a span of 12 bases. The sequenced sample was blood, either unsorted or a sorted T cell fraction (not recorded which). The chain has TRBV27 and TRBJ2-7; D is ambiguous. The sequence was obtained from a male donor with ankylosing spondylitis. The CDR3 region is CASSSFNRAYEQYF. The CDR3 region has the DNA TGTGCCAGCAGTTCCTTTAATAGAGCCTACGAGCAGTACTTC.